The clone carrying this TCR beta chain has ten or more counts. The data stem from a study of blood T cells in healthy people across ages. For the second PCR, which ran for 7 to 11 cycles, a sample-barcoded 5' primer and a J-beta primer mix were used. TCRdb re-analysed the 5' RACE reads in MiXCR, keeping a single row per CDR3 protein. The sample has hundreds of thousands of distinct CDR3 sequences; about 62% are singletons. The CDR3 runs 13 residues. CDR1 is DFQATT, CDR2 SNEGSKA, per germline (reference sequence). Trimming took off 6 bases at V and 2 bases at J, with 14 bases between the two ends. This rearrangement joins TRBV20-1 to TRBJ2-7; no clear D. This TCR was recovered from a man aged 30 to 39 in good health. Sequences were obtained from blood. In DNA, the CDR3 is TGCAGTGCGGCCCCTCAAAGCACCTACGAGCAGTACTTC. It is translated as CSAAPQSTYEQYF.